One and the same sample provided the 9 T cell receptor beta chains below, sequenced in a study of shared clonotypes between healthy human individuals. TCRdb's copy holds only in-frame clones and misses some; the assay was immunoSEQ multiplex PCR. The repertoire holds millions of clones, approximately 95% seen once, with 0.1% to 0.15% in the top ten. The sample consisted of naive CD4+ T cells sorted from blood. Subset reported: CD45RA+ positively selected. The receptors shown here come from a man aged 18 to 30 in good health.

The CDR3 DNA follows: TGTGCCAGCAGCTTGGCAACCCTTCCGGAGACCCAGTACTTC. Protein sequence: CASSLATLPETQYF. The V gene is TRBV5-6, the J gene TRBJ2-5, with unresolved D. The CDR3 extends over 14 amino acids. Trimming shortened V by 0 bases and J by 5 bases, and 11 bases separated the two germline ends. Germline V gene sequence: CDR1 SGHDT, CDR2 YYEEEE.

Worth noting for this clone: This sample includes further DNA sequences coding for the same CDR3. The CDR3 is CASSTGLAGGYEQYF. The CDR3 DNA reads TGTGCCAGTAGTACAGGACTAGCGGGAGGCTACGAGCAGTACTTC. The chain joins TRBV19 to TRBJ2-7; 14 bases are a match to TRBD2. Germline V CDR1 and CDR2: LNHDA, SQIVND (reference sequence). The CDR3 is 15 amino acids. V trimming: 4 bases; J trimming: 3 bases; junction bases outside the gene matches: 2.

The chain joins TRBV5-8 to TRBJ2-1; 11 bases line up with TRBD1. CDR1 SGHTS and CDR2 YDEGEE come from the germline V gene. The J segment lost 6 bases and the V segment lost 7 bases, leaving 9 bases of the junction unmatched. The CDR3 runs to 15 residues. The CDR3 DNA reads as TGTGCCAGCGCCCTTGGGACAGGGGGGTCCAATGAGCAGTTCTTC. This encodes CASALGTGGSNEQFF.

The chain combines TRBV5-1 with TRBJ2-1, with 9 nucleotides matching TRBD1. This CDR3 contains 15 residues. With V trimmed by 3 bases and J by 6 bases, 7 bases remained unmatched. Germline CDR1 is SGHRS and CDR2 is YFSETQ. CDR3 residues: CASSWGQGSSNEQFF. In nucleotides, the CDR3 is TGCGCCAGCAGCTGGGGACAGGGTTCATCCAATGAGCAGTTCTTC.

The chain carries TRBV4-3 and TRBJ2-5; D is possibly TRBD1 (5 bases). The CDR3 covers 15 residues. V shed 0 bases and J shed 2 bases, with 10 bases lying between them. Germline CDR1 reads LGHNA; CDR2 reads YSLEER. CDR3 DNA sequence: TGCGCCAGCAGCCAAGAAGCGACAGTTCAAGAGACCCAGTACTTC. It yields the protein CASSQEATVQETQYF.

The genes are TRBV29-1 and TRBJ2-7; D could derive from TRBD1 or TRBD2 (5 bases each). The V gene's germline CDR1 is SQVTM and CDR2 ANQGSEA. This CDR3 has 14 residues. Trimming stripped 0 bases from V and 1 base from J, with 10 bases between. The CDR3 region is CSVEDLAGSYEQYF. CDR3 DNA sequence: TGCAGCGTTGAAGATCTAGCAGGGTCCTACGAGCAGTACTTC.

The J gene is TRBJ2-7, the V gene TRBV30; unclear D gene. CDR1 and CDR2 from the germline V gene are GTSNPN and SVGIG (reference sequence). This CDR3 region has 15 residues. Trimming stripped 0 bases from V and 4 bases from J, with 16 bases between. The CDR3 loop is CAWSVPGKAGYEQYF. CDR3 sequence (DNA): TGTGCCTGGAGTGTACCGGGTAAGGCAGGTTACGAGCAGTACTTC.

On this clone: Other DNA sequences within the sample encode an identical CDR3. The chain is built from TRBV18 and TRBJ1-1; 7 positions match TRBD1. The ends lost 6 bases at V and 8 bases at J; junction bases unmatched: 3. The CDR3 runs to 11 residues. CDR1 and CDR2 (germline): KGHSH, LQKENI. CDR3 residues: CASSPGGEAFF. DNA for the CDR3: TGTGCCAGCTCCCCAGGGGGGGAAGCTTTCTTT.

This clone has only a few counts. The chain couples TRBV30 to TRBJ1-1; maybe TRBD1 (6 bases). Germline V gives CDR1 GTSNPN, CDR2 SVGIG (reference sequence). The V gene lost 3 bases and the J gene lost 8 bases, with 10 bases spanning the gap. The CDR3 sequence is 11 residues long. The CDR3: CAWRVTGEAFF. The DNA for the CDR3 is TGTGCCTGGAGGGTGACAGGAGAAGCTTTCTTT.